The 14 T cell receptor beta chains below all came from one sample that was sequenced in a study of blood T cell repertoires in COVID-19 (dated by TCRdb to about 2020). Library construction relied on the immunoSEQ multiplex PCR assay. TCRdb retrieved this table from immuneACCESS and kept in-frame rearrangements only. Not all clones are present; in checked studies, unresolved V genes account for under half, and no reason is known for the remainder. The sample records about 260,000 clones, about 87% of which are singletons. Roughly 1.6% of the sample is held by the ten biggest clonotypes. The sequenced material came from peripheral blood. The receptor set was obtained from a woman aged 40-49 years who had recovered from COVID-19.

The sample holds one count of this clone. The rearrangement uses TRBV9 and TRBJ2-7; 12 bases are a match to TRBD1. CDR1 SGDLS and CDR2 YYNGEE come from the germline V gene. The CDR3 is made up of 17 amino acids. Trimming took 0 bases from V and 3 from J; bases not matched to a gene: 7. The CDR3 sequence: CASSVAPGTGGIYEQYF. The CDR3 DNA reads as TGTGCCAGCAGCGTAGCCCCCGGGACAGGGGGCATCTACGAGCAGTACTTC.

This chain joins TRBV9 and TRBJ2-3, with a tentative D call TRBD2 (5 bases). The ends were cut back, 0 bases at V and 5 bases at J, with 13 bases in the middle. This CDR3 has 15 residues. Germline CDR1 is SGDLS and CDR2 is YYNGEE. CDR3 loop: CASSVGGPRGDTQYF. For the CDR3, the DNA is TGTGCCAGCAGCGTAGGCGGGCCTCGGGGAGATACGCAGTATTTT.

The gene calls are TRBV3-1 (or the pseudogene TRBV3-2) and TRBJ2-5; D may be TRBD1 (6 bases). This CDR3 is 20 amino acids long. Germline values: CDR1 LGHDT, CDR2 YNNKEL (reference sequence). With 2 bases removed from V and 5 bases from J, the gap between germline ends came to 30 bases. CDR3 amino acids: CASSQYTAQGQIRITETQYF. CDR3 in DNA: TGTGCCAGCAGCCAATACACCGCTCAGGGGCAGATCCGGATTACGGAGACCCAGTACTTC.

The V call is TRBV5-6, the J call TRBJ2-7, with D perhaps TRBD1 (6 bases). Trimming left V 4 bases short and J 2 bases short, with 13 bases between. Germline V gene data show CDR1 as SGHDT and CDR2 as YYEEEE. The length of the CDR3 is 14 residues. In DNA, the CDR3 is TGTGCCAGCAGCCTCGGGGACAACCCCTACGAGCAGTACTTC. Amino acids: CASSLGDNPYEQYF.

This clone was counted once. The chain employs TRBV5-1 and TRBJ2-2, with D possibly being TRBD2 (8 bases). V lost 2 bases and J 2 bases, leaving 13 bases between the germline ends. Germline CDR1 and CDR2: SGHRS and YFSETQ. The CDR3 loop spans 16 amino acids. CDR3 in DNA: TGCGCCAGCAGCTTTAGCGGGACAGAAAACACCGGGGAGCTGTTTTTT. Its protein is CASSFSGTENTGELFF.

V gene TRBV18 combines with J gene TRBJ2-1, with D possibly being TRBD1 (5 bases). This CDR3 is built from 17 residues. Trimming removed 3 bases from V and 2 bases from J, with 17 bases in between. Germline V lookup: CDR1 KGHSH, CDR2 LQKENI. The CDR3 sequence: CASSPVTRVGTYNEQFF. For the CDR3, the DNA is TGTGCCAGCTCACCGGTGACCAGGGTTGGAACCTACAATGAGCAGTTCTTC.

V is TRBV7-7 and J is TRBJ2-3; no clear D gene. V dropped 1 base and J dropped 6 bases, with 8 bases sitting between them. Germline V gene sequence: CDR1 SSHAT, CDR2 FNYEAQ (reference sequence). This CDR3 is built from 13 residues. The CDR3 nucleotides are TGTGCCAGCAGCTTAGTCGGTAGCGATACGCAGTATTTT. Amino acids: CASSLVGSDTQYF.

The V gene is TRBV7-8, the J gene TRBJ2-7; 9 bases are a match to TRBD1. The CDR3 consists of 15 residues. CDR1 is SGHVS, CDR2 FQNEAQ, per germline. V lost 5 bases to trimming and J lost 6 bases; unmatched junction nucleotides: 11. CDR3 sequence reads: CASSPSGTGLAEQYF. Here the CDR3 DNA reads TGTGCCAGCAGCCCCTCCGGGACAGGGCTCGCCGAGCAGTACTTC.

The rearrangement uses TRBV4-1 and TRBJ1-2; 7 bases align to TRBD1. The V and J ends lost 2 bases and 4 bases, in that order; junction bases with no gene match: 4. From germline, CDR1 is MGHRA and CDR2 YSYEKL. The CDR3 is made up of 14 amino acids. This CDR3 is CASSQSRDSYGYTF. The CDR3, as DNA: TGCGCCAGCAGCCAATCTAGGGACAGCTATGGCTACACCTTC.

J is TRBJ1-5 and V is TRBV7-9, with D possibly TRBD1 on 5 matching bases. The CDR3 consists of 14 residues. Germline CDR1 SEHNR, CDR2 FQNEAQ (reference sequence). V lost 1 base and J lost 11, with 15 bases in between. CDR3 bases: TGTGCCAGCAGCTTAGGGGCAGGGACTACAGCCCAGCATTTT. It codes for CASSLGAGTTAQHF.

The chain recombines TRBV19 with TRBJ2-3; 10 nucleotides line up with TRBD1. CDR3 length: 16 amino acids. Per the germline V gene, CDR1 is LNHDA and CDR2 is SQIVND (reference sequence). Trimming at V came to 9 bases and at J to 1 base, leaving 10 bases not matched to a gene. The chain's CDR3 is CASLKGGTGGTDTQYF. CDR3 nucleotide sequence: TGTGCCAGCCTCAAAGGGGGGACAGGGGGCACAGATACGCAGTATTTT.

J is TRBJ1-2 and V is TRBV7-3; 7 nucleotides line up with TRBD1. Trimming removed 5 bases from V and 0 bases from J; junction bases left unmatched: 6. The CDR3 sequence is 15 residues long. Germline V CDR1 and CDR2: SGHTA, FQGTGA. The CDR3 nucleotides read TGTGCCAGCAGCCCTGACAGGGAAGCTAACTATGGCTACACCTTC. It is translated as CASSPDREANYGYTF.

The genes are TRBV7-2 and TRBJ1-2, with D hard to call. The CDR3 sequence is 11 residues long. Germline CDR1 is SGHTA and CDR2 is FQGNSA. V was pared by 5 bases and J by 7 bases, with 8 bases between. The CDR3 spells CASSPGLGYTF. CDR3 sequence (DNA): TGTGCCAGCAGCCCAGGTCTTGGCTACACCTTC.

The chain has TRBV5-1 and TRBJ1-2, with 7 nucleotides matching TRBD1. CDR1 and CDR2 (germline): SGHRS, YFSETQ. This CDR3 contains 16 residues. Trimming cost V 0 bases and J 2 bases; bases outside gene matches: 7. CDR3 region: CASSLGTGQANYGYTF. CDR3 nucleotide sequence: TGCGCCAGCAGCTTGGGAACCGGACAGGCGAACTATGGCTACACCTTC.